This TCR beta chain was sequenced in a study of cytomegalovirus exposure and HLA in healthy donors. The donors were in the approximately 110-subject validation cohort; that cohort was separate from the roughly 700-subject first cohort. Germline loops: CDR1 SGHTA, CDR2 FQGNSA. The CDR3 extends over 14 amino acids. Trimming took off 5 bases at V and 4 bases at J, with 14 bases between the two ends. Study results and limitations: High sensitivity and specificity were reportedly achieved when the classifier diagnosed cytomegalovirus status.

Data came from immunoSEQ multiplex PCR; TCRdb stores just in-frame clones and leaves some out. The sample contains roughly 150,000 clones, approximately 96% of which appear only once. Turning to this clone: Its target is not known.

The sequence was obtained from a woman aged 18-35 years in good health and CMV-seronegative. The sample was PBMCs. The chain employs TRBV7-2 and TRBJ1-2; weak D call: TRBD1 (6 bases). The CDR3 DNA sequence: TGTGCCAGCAGCCCGTCGACAGGTCTCTATGGCTACACCTTC. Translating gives CASSPSTGLYGYTF.